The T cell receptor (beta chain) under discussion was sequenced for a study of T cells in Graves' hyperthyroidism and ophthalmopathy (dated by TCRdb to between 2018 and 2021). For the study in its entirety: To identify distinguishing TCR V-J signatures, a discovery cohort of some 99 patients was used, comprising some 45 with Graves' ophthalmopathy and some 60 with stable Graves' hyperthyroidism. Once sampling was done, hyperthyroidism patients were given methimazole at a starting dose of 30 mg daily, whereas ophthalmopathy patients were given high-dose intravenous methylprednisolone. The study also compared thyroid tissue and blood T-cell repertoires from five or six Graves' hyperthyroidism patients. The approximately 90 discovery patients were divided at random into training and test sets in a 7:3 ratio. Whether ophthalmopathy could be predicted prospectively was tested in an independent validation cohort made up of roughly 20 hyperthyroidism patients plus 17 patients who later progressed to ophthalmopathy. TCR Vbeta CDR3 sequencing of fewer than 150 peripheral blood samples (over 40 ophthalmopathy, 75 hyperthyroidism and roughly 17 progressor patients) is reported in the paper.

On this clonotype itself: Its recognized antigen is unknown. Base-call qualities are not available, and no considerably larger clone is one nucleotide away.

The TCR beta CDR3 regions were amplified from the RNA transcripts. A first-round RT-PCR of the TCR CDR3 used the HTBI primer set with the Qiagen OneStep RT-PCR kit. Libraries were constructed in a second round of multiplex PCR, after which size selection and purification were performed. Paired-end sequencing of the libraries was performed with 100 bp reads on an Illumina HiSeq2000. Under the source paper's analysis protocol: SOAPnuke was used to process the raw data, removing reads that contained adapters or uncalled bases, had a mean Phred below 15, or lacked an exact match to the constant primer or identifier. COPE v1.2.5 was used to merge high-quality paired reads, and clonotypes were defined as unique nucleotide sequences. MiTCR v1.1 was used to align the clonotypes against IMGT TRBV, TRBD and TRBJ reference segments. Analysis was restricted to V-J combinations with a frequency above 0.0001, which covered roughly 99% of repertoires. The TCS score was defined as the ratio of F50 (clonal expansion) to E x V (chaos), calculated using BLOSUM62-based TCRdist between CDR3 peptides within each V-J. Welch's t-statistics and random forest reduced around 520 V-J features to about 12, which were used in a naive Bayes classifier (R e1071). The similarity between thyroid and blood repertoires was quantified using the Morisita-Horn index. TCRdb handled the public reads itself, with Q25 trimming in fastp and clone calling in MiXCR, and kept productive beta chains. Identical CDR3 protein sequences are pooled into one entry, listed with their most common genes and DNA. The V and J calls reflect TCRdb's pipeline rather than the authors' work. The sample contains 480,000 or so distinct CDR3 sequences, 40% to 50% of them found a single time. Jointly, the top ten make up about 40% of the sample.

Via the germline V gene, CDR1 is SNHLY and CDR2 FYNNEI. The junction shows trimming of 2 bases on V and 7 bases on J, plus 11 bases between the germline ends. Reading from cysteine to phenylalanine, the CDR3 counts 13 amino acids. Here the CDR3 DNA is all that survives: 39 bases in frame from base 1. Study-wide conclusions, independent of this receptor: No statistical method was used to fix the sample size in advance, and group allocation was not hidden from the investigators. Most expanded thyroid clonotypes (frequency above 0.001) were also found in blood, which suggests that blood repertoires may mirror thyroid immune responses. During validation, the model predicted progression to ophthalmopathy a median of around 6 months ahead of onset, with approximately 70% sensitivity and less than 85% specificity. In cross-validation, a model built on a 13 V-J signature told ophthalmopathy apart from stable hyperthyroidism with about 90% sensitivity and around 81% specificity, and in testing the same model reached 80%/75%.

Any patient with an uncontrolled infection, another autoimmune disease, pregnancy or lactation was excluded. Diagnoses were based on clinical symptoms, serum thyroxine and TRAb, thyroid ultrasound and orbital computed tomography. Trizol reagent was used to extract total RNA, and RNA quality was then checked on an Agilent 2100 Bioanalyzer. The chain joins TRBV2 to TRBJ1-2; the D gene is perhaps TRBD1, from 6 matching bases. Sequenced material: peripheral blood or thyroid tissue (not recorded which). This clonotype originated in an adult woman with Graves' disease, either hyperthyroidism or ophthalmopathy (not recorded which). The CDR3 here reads CASSEQGRPGYTF. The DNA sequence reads TGTGCCAGCAGTGAACAGGGGAGGCCTGGCTACACCTTC.